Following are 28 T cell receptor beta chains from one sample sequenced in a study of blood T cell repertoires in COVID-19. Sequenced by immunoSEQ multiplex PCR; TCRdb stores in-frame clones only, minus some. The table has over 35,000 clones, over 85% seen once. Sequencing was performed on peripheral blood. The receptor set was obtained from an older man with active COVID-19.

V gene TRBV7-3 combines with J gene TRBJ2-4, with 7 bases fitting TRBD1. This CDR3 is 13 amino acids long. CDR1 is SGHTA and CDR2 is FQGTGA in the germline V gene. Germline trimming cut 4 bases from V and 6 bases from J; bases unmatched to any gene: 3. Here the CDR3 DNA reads TGTGCCAGCAGCTCCCGACAGGGAAACATTCAGTACTTC. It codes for CASSSRQGNIQYF.

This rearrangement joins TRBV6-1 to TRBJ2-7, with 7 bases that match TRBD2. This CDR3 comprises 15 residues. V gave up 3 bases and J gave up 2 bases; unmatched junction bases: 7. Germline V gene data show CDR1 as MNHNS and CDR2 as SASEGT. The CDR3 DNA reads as TGTGCCAGCAGTGATATCGCGGGGGAAGCCTACGAGCAGTACTTC. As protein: CASSDIAGEAYEQYF.

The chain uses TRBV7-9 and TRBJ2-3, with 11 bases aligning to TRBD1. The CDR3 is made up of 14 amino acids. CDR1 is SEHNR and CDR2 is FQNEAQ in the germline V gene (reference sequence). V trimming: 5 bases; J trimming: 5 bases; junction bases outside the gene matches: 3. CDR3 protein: CASSLGQGVDTQYF. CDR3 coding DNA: TGTGCCAGCAGCCTGGGACAGGGGGTAGATACGCAGTATTTT.

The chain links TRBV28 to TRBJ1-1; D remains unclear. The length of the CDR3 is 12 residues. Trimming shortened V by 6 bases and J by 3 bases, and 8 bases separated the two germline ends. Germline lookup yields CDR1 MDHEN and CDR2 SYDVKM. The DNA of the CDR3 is TGTGCCAGCAGGAGAGGCGACACTGAAGCTTTCTTT. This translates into CASRRGDTEAFF.

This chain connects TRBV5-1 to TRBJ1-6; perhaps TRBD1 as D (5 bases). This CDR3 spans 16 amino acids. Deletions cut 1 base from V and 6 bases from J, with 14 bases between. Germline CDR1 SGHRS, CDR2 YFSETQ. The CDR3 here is CASSLQAGGGNSPLHF. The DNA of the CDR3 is TGCGCCAGCAGCTTGCAGGCGGGGGGGGGTAATTCACCCCTCCACTTT.

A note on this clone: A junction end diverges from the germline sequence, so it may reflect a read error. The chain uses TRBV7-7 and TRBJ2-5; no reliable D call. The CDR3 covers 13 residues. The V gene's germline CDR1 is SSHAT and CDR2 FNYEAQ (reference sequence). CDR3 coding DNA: TGTGCTAGCAGTCACCGTAGCCAAGAGACCCAGTACTTC. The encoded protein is CASSHRSQETQYF.

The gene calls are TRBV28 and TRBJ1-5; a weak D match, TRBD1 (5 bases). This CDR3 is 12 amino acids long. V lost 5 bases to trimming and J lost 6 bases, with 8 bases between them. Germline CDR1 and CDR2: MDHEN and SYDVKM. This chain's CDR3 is CASSAGIQPQHF. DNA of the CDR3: TGTGCCAGCAGTGCAGGGATTCAGCCCCAGCATTTT.

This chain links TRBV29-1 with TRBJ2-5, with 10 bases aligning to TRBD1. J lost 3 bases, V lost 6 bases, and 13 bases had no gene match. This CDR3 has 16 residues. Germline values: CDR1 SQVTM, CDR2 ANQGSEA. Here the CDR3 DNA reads TGCAGCGTCCAAAACTTCTTGGGACAGGGGAAAGAGACCCAGTACTTC. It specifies CSVQNFLGQGKETQYF. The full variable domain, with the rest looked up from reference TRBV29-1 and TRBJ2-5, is SAVISQKPSRDICQRGTSLTIQCQVDSQVTMMFWYRQQPGQSLTLIATANQGSEATYESGFVIDKFPISRPNLTFSTLTVSNMSPEDSSIYLCSVQNFLGQGKETQYFGPGTRLLVL.

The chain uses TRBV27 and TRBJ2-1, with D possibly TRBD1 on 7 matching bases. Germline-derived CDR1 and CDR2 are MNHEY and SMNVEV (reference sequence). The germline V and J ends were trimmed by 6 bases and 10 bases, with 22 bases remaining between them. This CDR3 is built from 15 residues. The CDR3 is CASREGARSSREQFF. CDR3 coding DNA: TGTGCCAGCAGGGAGGGGGCGAGGTCTAGCCGAGAGCAGTTCTTC.

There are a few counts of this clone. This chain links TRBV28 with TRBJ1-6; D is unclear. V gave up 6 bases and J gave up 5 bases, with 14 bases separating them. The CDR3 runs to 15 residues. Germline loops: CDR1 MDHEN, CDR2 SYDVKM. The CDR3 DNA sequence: TGTGCCAGCAGGGGGAGCTACTCTCATAATTCACCCCTCCACTTT. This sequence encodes CASRGSYSHNSPLHF.

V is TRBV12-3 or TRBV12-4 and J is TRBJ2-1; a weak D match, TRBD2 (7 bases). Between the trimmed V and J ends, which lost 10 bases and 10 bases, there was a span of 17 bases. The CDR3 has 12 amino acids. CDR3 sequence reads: CATLGGGREQFF. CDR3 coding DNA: TGTGCCACCCTAGGGGGGGGGCGCGAGCAGTTCTTC.

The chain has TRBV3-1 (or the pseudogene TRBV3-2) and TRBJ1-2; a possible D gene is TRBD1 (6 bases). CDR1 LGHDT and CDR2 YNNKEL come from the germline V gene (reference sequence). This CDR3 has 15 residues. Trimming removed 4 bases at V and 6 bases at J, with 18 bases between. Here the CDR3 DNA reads TGTGCCAGCAGCCCAGAACGACTACAGGGAGATGGCTACACCTTC. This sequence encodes CASSPERLQGDGYTF.

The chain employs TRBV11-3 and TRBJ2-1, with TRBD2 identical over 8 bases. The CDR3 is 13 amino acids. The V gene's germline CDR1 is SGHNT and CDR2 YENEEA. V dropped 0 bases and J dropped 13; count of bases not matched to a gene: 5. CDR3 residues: CASSLDGRGGQFF. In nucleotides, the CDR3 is TGTGCCAGCAGCTTAGATGGTCGGGGGGGACAGTTCTTC. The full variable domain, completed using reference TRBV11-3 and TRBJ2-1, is EAGVVQSPRYKIIEKKQPVAFWCNPISGHNTLYWYLQNLGQGPELLIRYENEEAVDDSQLPKDRFSAERLKGVDSTLKIQPAELGDSAVYLCASSLDGRGGQFFGPGTRLTVL.

The CDR3 reads CASSQGRGDYHTGELFF. The CDR3, as DNA: TGCGCCAGCAGCCAAGGACGCGGAGACTACCACACCGGGGAGCTGTTTTTT. The chain recombines TRBV4-1 with TRBJ2-2, with D perhaps TRBD2 (5 bases). Trimming stripped 1 base from V and 3 bases from J, with 15 bases between. Germline lookup yields CDR1 MGHRA and CDR2 YSYEKL. CDR3 size: 17 residues.

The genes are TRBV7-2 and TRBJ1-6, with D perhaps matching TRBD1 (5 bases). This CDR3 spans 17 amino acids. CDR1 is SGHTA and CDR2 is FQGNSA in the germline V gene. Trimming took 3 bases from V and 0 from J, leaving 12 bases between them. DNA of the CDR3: TGTGCCAGCAGCTTTCTGGGAGGGGACTCCTATAATTCACCCCTCCACTTT. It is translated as CASSFLGGDSYNSPLHF.

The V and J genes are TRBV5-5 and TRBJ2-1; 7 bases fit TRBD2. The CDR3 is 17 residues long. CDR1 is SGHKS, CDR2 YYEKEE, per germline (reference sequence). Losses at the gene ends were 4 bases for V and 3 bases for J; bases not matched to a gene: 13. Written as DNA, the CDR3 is TGTGCCAGCAGCCCCTCCGTGGGGGAGGGATACTACAATGAGCAGTTCTTC. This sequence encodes CASSPSVGEGYYNEQFF.

CDR3 DNA sequence: TGTGCCAGCAGCCCTAGCAGGGACAGGGGGCGGACAGATACGCAGTATTTT. It codes for CASSPSRDRGRTDTQYF. This chain connects TRBV7-8 to TRBJ2-3; the match to TRBD1 covers 12 bases. Looked up from germline, CDR1 is SGHVS and CDR2 is FQNEAQ. CDR3 size: 17 residues. V lost 5 bases to trimming and J lost 3 bases; unmatched junction nucleotides: 9.

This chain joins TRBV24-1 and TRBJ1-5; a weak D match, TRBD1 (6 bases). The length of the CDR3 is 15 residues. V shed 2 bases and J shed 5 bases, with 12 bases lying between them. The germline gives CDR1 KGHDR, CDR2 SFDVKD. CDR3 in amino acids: CATSDSGRGYQPQHF. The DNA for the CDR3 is TGTGCCACCAGTGATTCGGGTAGGGGGTATCAGCCCCAGCATTTT.

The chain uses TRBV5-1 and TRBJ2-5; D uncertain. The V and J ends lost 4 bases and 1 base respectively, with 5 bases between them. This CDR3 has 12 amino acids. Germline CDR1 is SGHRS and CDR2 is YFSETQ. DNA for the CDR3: TGCGCCAGCAGCCTCCTCCAAGAGACCCAGTACTTC. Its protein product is CASSLLQETQYF.

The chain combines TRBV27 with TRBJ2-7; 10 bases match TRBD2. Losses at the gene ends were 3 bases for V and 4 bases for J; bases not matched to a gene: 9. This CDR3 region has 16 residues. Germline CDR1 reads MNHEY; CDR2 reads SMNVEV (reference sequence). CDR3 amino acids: CASSFISLAGEYEQYF. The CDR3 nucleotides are TGTGCCAGCAGTTTTATTAGCCTAGCGGGAGAGTACGAGCAGTACTTC.

The CDR3 nucleotides read TGTGCCAGCAGCTTGGCGGGAACTAGCACAGATACGCAGTATTTT. It yields the protein CASSLAGTSTDTQYF. The genes are TRBV7-2 and TRBJ2-3, with D tentatively TRBD2 (6 bases). Germline V CDR1 and CDR2: SGHTA, FQGNSA. The CDR3 spans 15 residues. Between the trimmed V and J ends, which lost 3 bases and 0 bases, there was a span of 10 bases.

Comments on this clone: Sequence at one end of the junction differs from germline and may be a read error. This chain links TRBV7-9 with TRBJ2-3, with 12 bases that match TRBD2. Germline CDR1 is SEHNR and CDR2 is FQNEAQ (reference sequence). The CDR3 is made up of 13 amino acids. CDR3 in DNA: TGTGCCAGCAGCCTAGCGGGAGGGAATACGCAGTATTTT. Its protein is CASSLAGGNTQYF.

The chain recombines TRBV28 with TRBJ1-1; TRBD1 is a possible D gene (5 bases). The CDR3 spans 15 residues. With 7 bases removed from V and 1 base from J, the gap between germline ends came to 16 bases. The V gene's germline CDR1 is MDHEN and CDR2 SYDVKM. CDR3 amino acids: CASISGGVRNTEAFF. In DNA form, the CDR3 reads TGTGCCAGCATATCCGGAGGGGTTAGGAACACTGAAGCTTTCTTT.

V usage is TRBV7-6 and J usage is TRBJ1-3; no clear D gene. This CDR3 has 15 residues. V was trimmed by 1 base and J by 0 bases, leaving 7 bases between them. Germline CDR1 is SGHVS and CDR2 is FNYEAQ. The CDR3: CASSLEDTSGNTIYF. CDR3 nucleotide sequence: TGTGCCAGCAGCTTAGAAGACACCTCTGGAAACACCATATATTTT.

The CDR3 spells CASSQATSGRVYEQYF. Written as DNA, the CDR3 is TGCGCCAGCAGCCAAGCGACTAGCGGGAGGGTTTACGAGCAGTACTTC. V is TRBV4-1 and J is TRBJ2-7; TRBD2 matches 14 bases. The CDR3 runs 16 residues. Germline CDR1 is MGHRA and CDR2 is YSYEKL. With 1 base clipped from V and 4 bases from J, the junction kept 3 bases outside the gene matches.

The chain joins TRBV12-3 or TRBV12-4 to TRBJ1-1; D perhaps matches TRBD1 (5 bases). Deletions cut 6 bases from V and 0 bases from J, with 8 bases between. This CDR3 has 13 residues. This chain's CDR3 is CASRSRVNTEAFF. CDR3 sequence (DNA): TGTGCCAGCAGGTCCAGGGTGAACACTGAAGCTTTCTTT.

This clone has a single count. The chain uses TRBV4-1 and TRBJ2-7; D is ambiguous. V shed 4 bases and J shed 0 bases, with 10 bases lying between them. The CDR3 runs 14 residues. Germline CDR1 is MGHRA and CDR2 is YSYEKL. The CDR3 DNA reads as TGCGCCAGCAGCCGGGCACTCCGCTCCTACGAGCAGTACTTC. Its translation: CASSRALRSYEQYF.

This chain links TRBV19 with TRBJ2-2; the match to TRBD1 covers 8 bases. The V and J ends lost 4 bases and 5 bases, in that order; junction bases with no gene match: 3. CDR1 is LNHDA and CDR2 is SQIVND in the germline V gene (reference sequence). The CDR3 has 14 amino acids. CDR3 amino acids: CASSRRQGTGELFF. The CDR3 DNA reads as TGTGCCAGTAGTAGGAGACAGGGGACCGGGGAGCTGTTTTTT.